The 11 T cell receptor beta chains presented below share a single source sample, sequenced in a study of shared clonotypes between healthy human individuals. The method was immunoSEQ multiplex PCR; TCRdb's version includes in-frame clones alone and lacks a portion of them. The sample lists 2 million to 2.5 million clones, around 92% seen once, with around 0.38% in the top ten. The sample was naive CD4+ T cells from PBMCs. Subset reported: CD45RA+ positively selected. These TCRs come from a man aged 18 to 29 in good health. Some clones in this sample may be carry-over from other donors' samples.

CDR3 sequence (DNA): TGTGCCAGCAGTTACTCGACGGACCTCTATGGCTACACCTTC. Amino acid sequence: CASSYSTDLYGYTF. V usage is TRBV6-5 and J usage is TRBJ1-2, with D unclear. CDR1 MNHEY and CDR2 SVGAGI come from the germline V gene. CDR3 length: 14 residues. The V gene lost 0 bases and the J gene lost 4 bases, with 9 bases spanning the gap.

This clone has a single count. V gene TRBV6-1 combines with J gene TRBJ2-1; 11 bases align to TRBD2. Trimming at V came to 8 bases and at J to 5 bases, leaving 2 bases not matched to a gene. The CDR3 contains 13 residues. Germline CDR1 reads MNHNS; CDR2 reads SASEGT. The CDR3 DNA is TGTGCCAGCGGGACTAGCGGACACAATGAGCAGTTCTTC. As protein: CASGTSGHNEQFF.

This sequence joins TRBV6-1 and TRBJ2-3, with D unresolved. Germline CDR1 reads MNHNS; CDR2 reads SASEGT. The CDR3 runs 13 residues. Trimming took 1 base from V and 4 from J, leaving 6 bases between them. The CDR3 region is CASSEGWADTQYF. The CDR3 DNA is TGTGCCAGCAGTGAAGGGTGGGCAGATACGCAGTATTTT.

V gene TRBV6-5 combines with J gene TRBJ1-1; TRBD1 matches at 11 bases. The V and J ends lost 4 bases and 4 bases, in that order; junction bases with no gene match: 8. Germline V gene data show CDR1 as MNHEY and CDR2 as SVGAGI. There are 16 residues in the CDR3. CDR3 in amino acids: CASSSWTGGGITEAFF. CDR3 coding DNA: TGTGCCAGCAGTTCCTGGACAGGGGGCGGCATCACTGAAGCTTTCTTT.

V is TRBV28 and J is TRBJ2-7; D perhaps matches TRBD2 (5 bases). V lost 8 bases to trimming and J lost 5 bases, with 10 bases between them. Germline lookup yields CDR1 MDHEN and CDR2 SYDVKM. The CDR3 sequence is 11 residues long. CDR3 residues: CASCTRDEQYF. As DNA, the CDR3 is TGTGCCAGCTGTACTAGGGACGAGCAGTACTTC.

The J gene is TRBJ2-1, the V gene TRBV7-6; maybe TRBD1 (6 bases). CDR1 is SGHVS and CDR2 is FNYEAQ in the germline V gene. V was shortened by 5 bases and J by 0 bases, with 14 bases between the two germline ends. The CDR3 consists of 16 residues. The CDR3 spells CASSPRGGSSYNEQFF. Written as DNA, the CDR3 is TGTGCCAGCAGCCCCAGGGGCGGTAGCTCCTACAATGAGCAGTTCTTC.

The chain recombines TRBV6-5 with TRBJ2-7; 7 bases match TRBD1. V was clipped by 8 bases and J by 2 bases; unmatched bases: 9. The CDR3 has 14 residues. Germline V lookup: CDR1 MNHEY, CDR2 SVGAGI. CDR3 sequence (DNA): TGTGCCAGCCGCCTTGCCCAGGGGGCCTACGAGCAGTACTTC. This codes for CASRLAQGAYEQYF.

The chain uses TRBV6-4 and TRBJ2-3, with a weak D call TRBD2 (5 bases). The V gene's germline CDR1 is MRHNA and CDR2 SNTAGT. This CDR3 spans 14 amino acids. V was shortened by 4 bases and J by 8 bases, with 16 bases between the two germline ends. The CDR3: CASSAGDMGATQYF. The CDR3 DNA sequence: TGTGCCAGCAGTGCCGGAGACATGGGAGCTACGCAGTATTTT.

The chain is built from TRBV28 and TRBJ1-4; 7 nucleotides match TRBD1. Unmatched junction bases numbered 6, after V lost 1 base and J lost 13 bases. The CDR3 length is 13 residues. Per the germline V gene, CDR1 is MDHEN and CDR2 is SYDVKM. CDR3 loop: CASSLSDRARLFF. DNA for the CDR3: TGTGCCAGCAGTTTATCCGACAGGGCCAGACTGTTTTTT.

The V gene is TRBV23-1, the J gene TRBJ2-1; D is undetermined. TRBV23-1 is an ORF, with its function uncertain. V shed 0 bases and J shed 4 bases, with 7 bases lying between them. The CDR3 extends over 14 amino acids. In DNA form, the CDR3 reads TGCGCCAGCAGTCAATCGTTGGGGTACAATGAGCAGTTCTTC. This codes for CASSQSLGYNEQFF.

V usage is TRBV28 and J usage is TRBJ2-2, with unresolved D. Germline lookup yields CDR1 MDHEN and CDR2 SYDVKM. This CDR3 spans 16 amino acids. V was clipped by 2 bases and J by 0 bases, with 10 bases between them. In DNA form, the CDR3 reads TGTGCCAGCAGTTTACTTGCTAGTACGAACACCGGGGAGCTGTTTTTT. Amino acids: CASSLLASTNTGELFF.